This passage covers 21 T cell receptor beta chains from one sample sequenced in a study of blood T cells in healthy people across ages. It was with a sample-barcoded 5' primer and a J-beta primer mix that a second PCR of roughly 7 to 12 cycles was run. TCRdb reanalysed the 5' RACE reads using MiXCR and keeps one entry per CDR3 protein. The table lists 550,000 to 650,000 distinct CDR3 sequences, 25% to 35% of them singletons. The specimen was blood. These receptor sequences come from a woman older than 75 in good health.

The chain links TRBV2 to TRBJ2-1; 9 bases align to TRBD1. This CDR3 comprises 11 residues. The germline V gene has CDR1 SNHLY and CDR2 FYNNEI. With V trimmed by 3 bases and J by 14 bases, 2 bases remained unmatched. For the CDR3, the DNA is TGTGCCAGCAGTGATAGGACAGGGGAGTTCTTC. Protein product: CASSDRTGEFF.

The chain employs TRBV7-2 and TRBJ1-2; tentatively, D is TRBD1 (5 bases). V gave up 1 base and J gave up 8 bases, with 17 bases separating them. The CDR3 is made up of 15 amino acids. Germline CDR1 and CDR2: SGHTA and FQGNSA. The CDR3 is CASSLDTGSLLGYTF. The CDR3 bases are TGTGCCAGCAGCTTAGATACAGGATCCCTATTGGGCTACACCTTC.

This clonotype appeared many times. Since a much larger clone is just one base distant, this may be a read error. The J gene is TRBJ2-5, the V gene TRBV4-2; 10 positions agree with TRBD2. J was trimmed by 11 bases and V by 1 base; bases with no gene match: 16. The CDR3 runs 17 residues. Germline CDR1 is LGHNA and CDR2 is YNFKEQ. As DNA, the CDR3 is TGTGCCAGCAGCCAAGTCGATCAATCTAGCGGGGGTAGCGGGCAGTACTTC. Translated, it gives CASSQVDQSSGGSGQYF.

This clonotype was seen ten or more times. The CDR3 region has the DNA TGTGCCAGCAGCGTATGGGCAGAATCCTACAATGAGCAGTTCTTC. It codes for CASSVWAESYNEQFF. The chain carries TRBV9 and TRBJ2-1; D is uncertain. Germline assignment: CDR1 SGDLS and CDR2 YYNGEE. Trimming shortened V by 1 base and J by 1 base, and 9 bases separated the two germline ends. The CDR3 has 15 amino acids.

J is TRBJ2-3 and V is TRBV27, with D hard to call. The germline V gene has CDR1 MNHEY and CDR2 SMNVEV (reference sequence). The CDR3 contains 12 residues. The V and J ends lost 3 bases and 6 bases respectively, with 7 bases between them. The CDR3 nucleotides are TGTGCCAGCAGTTTTGGCTGGGATACGCAGTATTTT. Amino acids: CASSFGWDTQYF.

The sample holds many counts of this clonotype. It may be a read error: a sequence one base away is much more abundant. V is TRBV5-6 and J is TRBJ2-5, with 10 bases that match TRBD2. Losses at the gene ends were 1 base for V and 11 bases for J; bases not matched to a gene: 20. CDR1 and CDR2 (germline): SGHDT, YYEEEE. The length of the CDR3 is 18 residues. The CDR3 region is CASSLPRAGGRDYNEQYF. In DNA form, the CDR3 reads TGTGCCAGCAGCTTGCCAAGAGCGGGGGGGCGGGATTACAATGAGCAGTACTTC.

A note on this clonotype: A much larger clone sits a single nucleotide away, making a read error possible. This chain connects TRBV7-2 to TRBJ2-4, with 11 bases matching TRBD2. Per germline, CDR1 SGHTA and CDR2 FQGNSA. This CDR3 comprises 16 residues. Losses at the gene ends were 5 bases for V and 13 bases for J; bases not matched to a gene: 16. CDR3 region: CASSVSGGVRREIQYF. The CDR3 nucleotides read TGTGCCAGCAGCGTTAGCGGGGGGGTACGTCGGGAGATCCAGTACTTC. The full variable domain, its missing parts supplied by reference TRBV7-2 and TRBJ2-4, is GAGVSQSPSNKVTEKGKDVELRCDPISGHTALYWYRQSLGQGLEFLIYFQGNSAPDKSGLPSDRFSAERTGGSVSTLTIQRTQQEDSAVYLCASSVSGGVRREIQYFGAGTRLSVL.

This clonotype was counted ten times or more. CDR3 DNA: TGTGCCAGCAGCTTCCTTCCAGCGGGGGGAGAGATAGATACGCAGTATTTT. Translation: CASSFLPAGGEIDTQYF. The chain employs TRBV7-3 and TRBJ2-3; 9 nucleotides align to TRBD2. J gave up 5 bases and V 3 bases, and 12 bases lay outside the gene matches. This CDR3 has 17 residues. CDR1 is SGHTA, CDR2 FQGTGA, per germline.

This clonotype was recorded many times. V gene TRBV18 combines with J gene TRBJ2-5; the D is unclear. Germline V gene lookup returns CDR1 KGHSH and CDR2 LQKENI. Trimming took 3 bases from V and 1 from J, leaving 6 bases between them. The length of the CDR3 is 13 residues. The CDR3 nucleotides are TGTGCCAGCTCACCGGGCTTCCAAGAGACCCAGTACTTC. Encoded protein: CASSPGFQETQYF. Complete variable domain (other parts from reference TRBV18 and TRBJ2-5): NAGVMQNPRHLVRRRGQEARLRCSPMKGHSHVYWYRQLPEEGLKFMVYLQKENIIDESGMPKERFSAEFPKEGPSILRIQQVVRGDSAAYFCASSPGFQETQYFGPGTRLLVL.

This clonotype has just a few counts. The chain has TRBV20-1 and TRBJ1-3, with TRBD1 matching 7 bases. The CDR3 extends over 13 amino acids. The ends lost 4 bases at V and 2 bases at J; junction bases unmatched: 2. Germline values: CDR1 DFQATT, CDR2 SNEGSKA (reference sequence). The CDR3 nucleotides are TGCAGTGCTAATACAGGGGCTGGAAACACCATATATTTT. Translated: CSANTGAGNTIYF.

V is TRBV7-8 and J is TRBJ1-5; D gene uncertain. The CDR3 runs 16 residues. CDR1 is SGHVS and CDR2 is FQNEAQ in the germline V gene. The V end lost 4 bases, the J end lost 2 bases, and 15 bases lay between the germline ends. DNA for the CDR3: TGTGCCAGCAGCTCCCGTCCGGGGTTTGGCAATCAGCCCCAGCATTTT. Residues: CASSSRPGFGNQPQHF.

J is TRBJ1-2 and V is TRBV7-2; no reliable D call. V was clipped by 5 bases and J by 8 bases, with 18 bases between them. There are 14 residues in the CDR3. Germline assignment: CDR1 SGHTA and CDR2 FQGNSA. CDR3 region: CASSPSTLSGGYTF. In nucleotides, the CDR3 is TGTGCCAGCAGCCCGAGTACCCTATCGGGGGGCTACACCTTC.

This clonotype came up many times. The rearrangement joins TRBV20-1 to TRBJ2-7; D is unresolved. CDR3 size: 11 residues. The germline V gene has CDR1 DFQATT and CDR2 SNEGSKA (reference sequence). V shed 5 bases and J shed 3 bases, with 8 bases lying between them. The CDR3 DNA sequence: TGCAGTGCTTTGGACGGCTACGAGCAGTACTTC. This translates into CSALDGYEQYF.

This clonotype has at least ten counts. The chain is built from TRBV5-1 and TRBJ1-2; D is uncertain. Germline V gene lookup returns CDR1 SGHRS and CDR2 YFSETQ. V was shortened by 0 bases and J by 2 bases, with 11 bases between the two germline ends. The CDR3 totals 15 residues. CDR3 amino acids: CASSLDARTNYGYTF. The CDR3 DNA follows: TGCGCCAGCAGCTTGGACGCCAGGACCAACTATGGCTACACCTTC.

Many counts were recorded for this clonotype. The chain employs TRBV5-5 and TRBJ1-5, with a weak D call TRBD1 (5 bases). The germline V and J ends were trimmed by 0 bases and 0 bases, with 13 bases remaining between them. The CDR3 length is 17 residues. Germline V gene sequence: CDR1 SGHKS, CDR2 YYEKEE (reference sequence). CDR3 loop: CASSLEGTPYSNQPQHF. The CDR3 DNA follows: TGTGCCAGCAGCTTGGAAGGGACGCCTTATAGCAATCAGCCCCAGCATTTT.

In its sample, this clonotype was seen once. This chain connects TRBV7-2 to TRBJ2-2, with unresolved D. This CDR3 comprises 13 residues. Germline V lookup: CDR1 SGHTA, CDR2 FQGNSA. V was clipped by 4 bases and J by 4 bases, with 7 bases between them. CDR3 amino acids: CASSSFSTGELFF. CDR3 sequence (DNA): TGTGCCAGCAGCTCCTTCTCCACCGGGGAGCTGTTTTTT.

This rearrangement joins TRBV12-3 or TRBV12-4 to TRBJ2-3, with 8 bases lining up with TRBD1. The CDR3 is 15 amino acids. The ends lost 3 bases at V and 11 bases at J; junction bases unmatched: 13. DNA for the CDR3: TGTGCCAGCAGTTTGCAGGGGGCGAGAGCAGATGTGCAGTATTTT. It is translated as CASSLQGARADVQYF.

This clonotype was picked up a small number of times. The chain employs TRBV30 and TRBJ1-5; D perhaps matches TRBD1 (6 bases). Per germline, CDR1 GTSNPN and CDR2 SVGIG (reference sequence). The CDR3 sequence is 13 residues long. V was pared by 3 bases and J by 4 bases, with 10 bases between. As DNA, the CDR3 is TGTGCCTGGAGCCACAGGGAGAATCAGCCCCAGCATTTT. This encodes CAWSHRENQPQHF.

This clonotype showed up many times. The rearrangement links TRBV2 to TRBJ2-7; 8 nucleotides align to TRBD2. This CDR3 spans 15 amino acids. Trimming took 7 bases from V and 1 from J; bases not matched to a gene: 9. The germline CDR1 and CDR2 sequences are SNHLY and FYNNEI. Written as DNA, the CDR3 is TGTGCCAGCATTGGGAGCGGGGGCCAGTCCTACGAGCAGTACTTC. Encoded protein: CASIGSGGQSYEQYF. The full variable domain, in which reference TRBV2 and TRBJ2-7 provide the parts outside the CDR3, is EPEVTQTPSHQVTQMGQEVILRCVPISNHLYFYWYRQILGQKVEFLVSFYNNEISEKSEIFDDQFSVERPDGSNFTLKIRSTKLEDSAMYFCASIGSGGQSYEQYFGPGTRLTVT.

This clonotype showed up many times. The chain joins TRBV12-3 or TRBV12-4 to TRBJ1-1; TRBD1 matches at 8 bases. V lost 6 bases and J lost 4; bases outside the gene matches: 7. The CDR3 is 14 residues long. The CDR3 DNA reads TGTGCCAGCAGGTACGGACAGGGAAGCACTGAAGCTTTCTTT. Amino acid sequence: CASRYGQGSTEAFF.

The V call is TRBV9, the J call TRBJ2-1, with TRBD2 matching 9 bases. Unmatched junction bases numbered 8, after V lost 2 bases and J lost 8 bases. The germline V gene encodes CDR1 SGDLS and CDR2 YYNGEE. There are 15 residues in the CDR3. The CDR3 here is CASSVSGTSFHEQFF. Written as DNA, the CDR3 is TGTGCCAGCAGCGTTTCCGGGACTAGCTTCCATGAGCAGTTCTTC.